This entry lists 20 T cell receptor beta chains sequenced from one sample in a study of Ad26.COV2.S vaccination and SARS-CoV-2 variants. Treatment: 19 received Ad26.COV2.S at low or high dose, single or two shots; about 5 received placebo; per-sample allocation not given. The investigators took samples on day 63 after the first vaccine or placebo injection. The table came from immunoSEQ multiplex PCR; TCRdb's copy has only in-frame clones and leaves some out. This sample has some 320,000 clones; just under 85% occur once, and the top ten carry roughly 2%. The sample consisted of peripheral blood, taken in a trial of Ad26.COV2.S vaccine versus placebo. The origin of the receptors is a person between 18 and 65 years old who received the Ad26.COV2.S COVID-19 vaccine or a placebo.

The chain recombines TRBV28 with TRBJ1-4; D remains ambiguous. The germline V and J ends were trimmed by 7 bases and 9 bases, with 12 bases remaining between them. This CDR3 comprises 12 residues. Germline V lookup: CDR1 MDHEN, CDR2 SYDVKM. As DNA, the CDR3 is TGTGCCAGCACCAGAGAAGATCAAAAACTGTTTTTT. This codes for CASTREDQKLFF.

The rearrangement uses TRBV10-3 and TRBJ2-7, with TRBD1 identical over 8 bases. The ends lost 7 bases at V and 5 bases at J; junction bases unmatched: 7. This CDR3 spans 13 amino acids. CDR1 ENHRY and CDR2 SYGVKD come from the germline V gene. The CDR3 nucleotides are TGTGCCATCAATACGCGGACAGGGAACGAGCAGTACTTC. This codes for CAINTRTGNEQYF.

This chain connects TRBV7-9 to TRBJ2-3; TRBD2 matches at 9 bases. V shed 7 bases, J shed 6 bases, and the junction held 14 bases outside the gene matches. Looked up from germline, CDR1 is SEHNR and CDR2 is FQNEAQ (reference sequence). The CDR3 covers 16 residues. CDR3 sequence (DNA): TGTGCCAGCACCCCTGGGGGGCGGGGGGGCGTGGATACGCAGTATTTT. Translation: CASTPGGRGGVDTQYF.

The chain recombines TRBV11-2 with TRBJ2-3; the D is unclear. Trimming removed 0 bases at V and 5 bases at J, with 9 bases between. The V gene's germline CDR1 is SGHAT and CDR2 FQNNGV. This CDR3 region has 14 residues. The CDR3 region has the DNA TGTGCCAGCAGCTTAGAAACCTCAGGAGATACGCAGTATTTT. Translated, it gives CASSLETSGDTQYF.

Here the CDR3 DNA reads TGCGCCAGCAGCCAAGCCCAGTTCACCGGGGAGCTGTTTTTT. It translates to CASSQAQFTGELFF. This chain links TRBV4-1 with TRBJ2-2; D is ambiguous. Per the germline V gene, CDR1 is MGHRA and CDR2 is YSYEKL. The CDR3 sequence is 14 residues long. Trimming pared 1 base from V and 4 bases from J, leaving 7 bases between.

V and J are TRBV6-5 and TRBJ1-2; 8 bases map to TRBD1. The trim removed 6 bases at V and 2 bases at J, leaving 8 bases unmatched. The germline CDR1 and CDR2 sequences are MNHEY and SVGAGI. The CDR3 has 15 amino acids. The CDR3 protein is CASREDRASNYGYTF. CDR3 sequence (DNA): TGTGCCAGCAGGGAGGACAGGGCATCGAACTATGGCTACACCTTC.

The gene calls are TRBV5-5 and TRBJ2-2; a possible D gene is TRBD1 (6 bases). Germline V gene lookup returns CDR1 SGHKS and CDR2 YYEKEE (reference sequence). The length of the CDR3 is 14 residues. V was cut by 5 bases and J by 2 bases, with 10 bases left in between. Written as DNA, the CDR3 is TGTGCCAGCAGATACAGGGAAAACACCGGGGAGCTGTTTTTT. Translating gives CASRYRENTGELFF.

V is TRBV5-6 and J is TRBJ2-1; 7 nucleotides align to TRBD2. Germline-derived CDR1 and CDR2 are SGHDT and YYEEEE. V gave up 2 bases and J gave up 7 bases; unmatched junction bases: 6. There are 14 residues in the CDR3. As DNA, the CDR3 is TGTGCCAGCAGCTTTGGCGGGGGACGGAATGAGCAGTTCTTC. Its protein is CASSFGGGRNEQFF.

This chain links TRBV9 with TRBJ2-6, with D tentatively TRBD1 (5 bases). Trimming pared 4 bases from V and 2 bases from J, leaving 10 bases between. CDR1 SGDLS and CDR2 YYNGEE come from the germline V gene. The CDR3 loop spans 15 amino acids. For the CDR3, the DNA is TGTGCCAGCAGCCCGATGGGGCCTGGGGCCAACGTCCTGACTTTC. Its translation: CASSPMGPGANVLTF.

This clone was detected once. The chain recombines TRBV9 with TRBJ1-3; D is unclear. CDR3 size: 15 residues. V lost 1 base, J lost 0 bases, and 8 bases lay in between. Germline CDR1 is SGDLS and CDR2 is YYNGEE. CDR3 nucleotides: TGTGCCAGCAGCGTATTGGGGATCTCTGGAAACACCATATATTTT. Protein: CASSVLGISGNTIYF.

This rearrangement joins TRBV18 to TRBJ2-3; D is uncertain. Trimming removed 9 bases from V and 2 bases from J, with 15 bases in between. Germline CDR1 reads KGHSH; CDR2 reads LQKENI. The CDR3 covers 14 residues. CDR3 sequence: CARLVDRLTDTQYF. The CDR3 DNA reads as TGTGCCAGGCTAGTTGACCGACTCACAGATACGCAGTATTTT.

CDR3 loop: CASSEPGTRPYGYTF. The CDR3 nucleotides read TGTGCCAGCAGTGAGCCCGGGACAAGACCCTATGGCTACACCTTC. The chain has TRBV6-1 and TRBJ1-2; a possible D gene is TRBD1 (6 bases). Trimming took 3 bases from V and 4 from J, leaving 15 bases between them. The germline gives CDR1 MNHNS, CDR2 SASEGT. There are 15 residues in the CDR3.

The genes are TRBV28 and TRBJ2-5; the match to TRBD2 covers 7 bases. In germline, CDR1 is MDHEN, CDR2 SYDVKM. The CDR3 contains 17 residues. V lost 4 bases to trimming and J lost 5 bases; unmatched junction nucleotides: 16. Written as DNA, the CDR3 is TGTGCCAGCAGTTCTTGGACTAGGGAGATCGATTTTGAGACCCAGTACTTC. Protein: CASSSWTREIDFETQYF.

The sample holds a few counts of this clone. This chain joins TRBV9 and TRBJ2-3; 7 bases fit TRBD1. The CDR3 covers 16 residues. V shed 0 bases, J shed 0 bases, and the junction held 4 bases outside the gene matches. Germline CDR1 is SGDLS and CDR2 is YYNGEE. CDR3 sequence: CASSVASGGSTDTQYF. The CDR3 coding sequence is TGTGCCAGCAGCGTAGCTTCAGGGGGAAGCACAGATACGCAGTATTTT.

The genes are TRBV7-9 and TRBJ1-1, with D perhaps matching TRBD1 (5 bases). Germline V gene sequence: CDR1 SEHNR, CDR2 FQNEAQ (reference sequence). The germline V and J ends were trimmed by 5 bases and 10 bases, with 11 bases remaining between them. The CDR3 totals 11 residues. The CDR3 sequence is CASSPGTLAFF. The CDR3 DNA sequence: TGTGCCAGCAGCCCCGGGACTTTAGCTTTCTTT.

CDR3 nucleotides: TGTGCCAGCAGCCTGAACCGGGACAGGGTCTATGGCTACACCTTC. This gives the protein CASSLNRDRVYGYTF. The chain recombines TRBV7-9 with TRBJ1-2; 9 positions match TRBD1. Germline loops: CDR1 SEHNR, CDR2 FQNEAQ (reference sequence). Trimming cost V 5 bases and J 4 bases; bases outside gene matches: 8. The CDR3 has 15 residues.

The chain recombines TRBV9 with TRBJ2-2, with TRBD1 matching 11 bases. The germline gives CDR1 SGDLS, CDR2 YYNGEE. Trimming took 0 bases from V and 4 from J; bases not matched to a gene: 2. The CDR3 consists of 16 residues. CDR3 in amino acids: CASSVAGTGGTGELFF. The CDR3 DNA is TGTGCCAGCAGCGTAGCCGGGACAGGGGGCACCGGGGAGCTGTTTTTT. Full variable domain (outside the CDR3, taken from reference TRBV9 and TRBJ2-2): DSGVTQTPKHLITATGQRVTLRCSPRSGDLSVYWYQQSLDQGLQFLIQYYNGEERAKGNILERFSAQQFPDLHSELNLSSLELGDSALYFCASSVAGTGGTGELFFGEGSRLTVL.

This chain joins TRBV2 and TRBJ2-5; the match to TRBD2 covers 12 bases. Germline V lookup: CDR1 SNHLY, CDR2 FYNNEI. Trimming removed 6 bases from V and 1 base from J; junction bases left unmatched: 3. This CDR3 contains 15 residues. CDR3 residues: CASRLAGGTQETQYF. CDR3 DNA: TGTGCCAGCAGACTAGCGGGGGGCACCCAAGAGACCCAGTACTTC.

The chain uses TRBV28 and TRBJ1-5; 9 nucleotides match TRBD1. CDR3 length: 15 residues. CDR1 and CDR2 (germline): MDHEN, SYDVKM. Unmatched junction bases numbered 6, after V lost 3 bases and J lost 6 bases. In DNA, the CDR3 is TGTGCCAGCAGTTTTTTGGGACAGGGCGGTCAGCCCCAGCATTTT. Its protein is CASSFLGQGGQPQHF.

The chain combines TRBV10-1 with TRBJ2-5; 8 bases are shared with TRBD2. Per germline, CDR1 WNHNN and CDR2 SYGVQD (reference sequence). The CDR3 is made up of 15 amino acids. Trimming cost V 3 bases and J 2 bases; bases outside gene matches: 5. DNA of the CDR3: TGCGCCAGCAGTGAAAGTAGCGGGGAACAAGAGACCCAGTACTTC. Translating gives CASSESSGEQETQYF.